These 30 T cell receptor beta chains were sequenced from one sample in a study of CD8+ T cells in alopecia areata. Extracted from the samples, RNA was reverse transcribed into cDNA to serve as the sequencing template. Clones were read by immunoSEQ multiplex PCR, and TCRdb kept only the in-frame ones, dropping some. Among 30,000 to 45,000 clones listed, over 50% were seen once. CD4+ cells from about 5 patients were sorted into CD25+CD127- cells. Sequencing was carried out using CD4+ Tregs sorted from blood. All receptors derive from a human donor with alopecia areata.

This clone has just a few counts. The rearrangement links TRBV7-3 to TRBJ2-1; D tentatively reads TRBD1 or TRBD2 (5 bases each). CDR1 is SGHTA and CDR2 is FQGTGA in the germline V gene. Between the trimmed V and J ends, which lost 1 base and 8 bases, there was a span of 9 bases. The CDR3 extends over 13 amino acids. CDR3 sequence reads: CASSLRRGDEQFF. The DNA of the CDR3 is TGTGCCAGCAGCTTAAGGCGAGGGGATGAGCAGTTCTTC.

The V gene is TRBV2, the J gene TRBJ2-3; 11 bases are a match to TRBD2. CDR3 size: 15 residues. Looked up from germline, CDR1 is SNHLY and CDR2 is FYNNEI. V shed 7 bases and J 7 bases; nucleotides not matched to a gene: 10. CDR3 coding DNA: TGTGCCAGCATCACCGAGACTAGCGGGACTAATACGCAGTATTTT. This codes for CASITETSGTNTQYF. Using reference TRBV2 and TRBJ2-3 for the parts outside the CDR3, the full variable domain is EPEVTQTPSHQVTQMGQEVILRCVPISNHLYFYWYRQILGQKVEFLVSFYNNEISEKSEIFDDQFSVERPDGSNFTLKIRSTKLEDSAMYFCASITETSGTNTQYFGPGTRLTVL.

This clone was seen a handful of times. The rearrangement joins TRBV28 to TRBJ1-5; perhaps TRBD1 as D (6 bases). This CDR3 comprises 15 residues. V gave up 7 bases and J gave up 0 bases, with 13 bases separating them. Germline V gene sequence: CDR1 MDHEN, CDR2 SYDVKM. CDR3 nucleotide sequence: TGTGCCAGCATTCAAGGGGGAGATAGCAATCAGCCCCAGCATTTT. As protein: CASIQGGDSNQPQHF.

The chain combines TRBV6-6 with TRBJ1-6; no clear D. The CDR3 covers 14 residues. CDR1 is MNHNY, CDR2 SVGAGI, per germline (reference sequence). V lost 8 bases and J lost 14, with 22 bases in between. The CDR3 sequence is CASGLTRTRPTLHF. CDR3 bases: TGTGCCAGCGGCCTAACGAGGACCCGCCCTACCCTCCACTTT.

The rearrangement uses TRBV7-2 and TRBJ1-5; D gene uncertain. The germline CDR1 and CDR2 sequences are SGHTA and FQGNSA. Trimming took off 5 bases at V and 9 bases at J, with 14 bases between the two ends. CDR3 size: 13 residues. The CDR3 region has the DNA TGTGCCAGCAGCCCCTTTGAGGGAGGGCCCCAGCATTTT. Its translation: CASSPFEGGPQHF.

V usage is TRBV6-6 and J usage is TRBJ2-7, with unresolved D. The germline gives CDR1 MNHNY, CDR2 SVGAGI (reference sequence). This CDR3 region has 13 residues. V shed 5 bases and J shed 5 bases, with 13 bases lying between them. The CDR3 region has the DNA TGTGCCAGCAGTCAACCACCCGCGCACGAGCAGTACTTC. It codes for CASSQPPAHEQYF.

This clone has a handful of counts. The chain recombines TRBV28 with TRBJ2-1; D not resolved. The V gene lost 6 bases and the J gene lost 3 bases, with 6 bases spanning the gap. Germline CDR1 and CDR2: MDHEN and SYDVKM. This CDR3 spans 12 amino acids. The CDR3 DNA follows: TGTGCCAGCAGGCTAGACTACAATGAGCAGTTCTTC. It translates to CASRLDYNEQFF. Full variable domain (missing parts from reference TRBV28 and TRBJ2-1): DVKVTQSSRYLVKRTGEKVFLECVQDMDHENMFWYRQDPGLGLRLIYFSYDVKMKEKGDIPEGYSVSREKKERFSLILESASTNQTSMYLCASRLDYNEQFFGPGTRLTVL.

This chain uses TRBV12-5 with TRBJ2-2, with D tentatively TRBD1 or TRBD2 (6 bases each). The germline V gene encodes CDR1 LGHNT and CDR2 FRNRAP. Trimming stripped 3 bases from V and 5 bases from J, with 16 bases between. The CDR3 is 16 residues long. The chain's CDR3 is CASGLQGRRGTGELFF. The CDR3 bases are TGTGCTAGTGGTTTACAAGGGAGGAGGGGGACCGGGGAGCTGTTTTTT.

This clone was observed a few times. CDR3 nucleotide sequence: TGTGCCAGCAGCCAGGTGGGGCGGGGCTACGAGCAGTACTTC. Its translation: CASSQVGRGYEQYF. The chain links TRBV4-2 to TRBJ2-7, with D tentatively TRBD2 (6 bases). CDR1 is LGHNA and CDR2 is YNFKEQ in the germline V gene. The ends were cut back, 3 bases at V and 3 bases at J, with 12 bases in the middle. The CDR3 length is 14 residues.

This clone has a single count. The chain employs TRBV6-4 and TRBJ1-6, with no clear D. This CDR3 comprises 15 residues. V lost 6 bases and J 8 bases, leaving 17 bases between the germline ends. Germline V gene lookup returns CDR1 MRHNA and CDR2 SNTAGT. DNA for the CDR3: TGTGCCAGCAGCGCCAGTTCGGGTGCTCATTCACCCCTCCACTTT. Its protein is CASSASSGAHSPLHF.

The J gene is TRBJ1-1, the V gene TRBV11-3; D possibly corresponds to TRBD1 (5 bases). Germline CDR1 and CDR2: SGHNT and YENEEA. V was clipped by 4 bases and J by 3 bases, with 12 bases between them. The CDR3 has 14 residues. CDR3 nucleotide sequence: TGTGCCAGCAGCTCCCGGTCAGGGTACACTGAAGCTTTCTTT. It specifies CASSSRSGYTEAFF.

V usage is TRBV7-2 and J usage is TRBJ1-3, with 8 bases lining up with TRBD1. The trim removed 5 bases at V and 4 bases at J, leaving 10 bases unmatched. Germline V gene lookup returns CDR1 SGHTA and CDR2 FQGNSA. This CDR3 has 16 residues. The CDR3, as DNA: TGTGCCAGCAGCCCAATTAACAGGGGGTTGGGAAACACCATATATTTT. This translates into CASSPINRGLGNTIYF. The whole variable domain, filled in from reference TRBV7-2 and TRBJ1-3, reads GAGVSQSPSNKVTEKGKDVELRCDPISGHTALYWYRQSLGQGLEFLIYFQGNSAPDKSGLPSDRFSAERTGGSVSTLTIQRTQQEDSAVYLCASSPINRGLGNTIYFGEGSWLTVV.

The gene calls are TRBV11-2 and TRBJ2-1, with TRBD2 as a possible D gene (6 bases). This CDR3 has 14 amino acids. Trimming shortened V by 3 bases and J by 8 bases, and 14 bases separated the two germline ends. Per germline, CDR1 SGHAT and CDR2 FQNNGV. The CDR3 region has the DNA TGTGCCAGCAGCTTCCTGTGGCCGGGGGATGAGCAGTTCTTC. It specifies CASSFLWPGDEQFF.

The CDR3: CASSDSSSSYNEQFF. DNA for the CDR3: TGCGCCAGCAGTGATTCTAGCAGCTCCTACAATGAGCAGTTCTTC. This chain connects TRBV10-2 to TRBJ2-1; perhaps TRBD2 as D (5 bases). V shed 3 bases and J shed 0 bases, with 9 bases lying between them. Germline CDR1 reads WSHSY; CDR2 reads SAAADI. This CDR3 spans 15 amino acids.

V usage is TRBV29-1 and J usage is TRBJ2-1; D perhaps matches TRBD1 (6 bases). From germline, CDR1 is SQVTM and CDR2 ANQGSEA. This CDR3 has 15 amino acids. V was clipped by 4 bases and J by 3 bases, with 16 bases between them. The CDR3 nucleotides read TGCAGCGTTGGGGCCCGCAGGGGCTTCTACAATGAGCAGTTCTTC. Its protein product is CSVGARRGFYNEQFF.

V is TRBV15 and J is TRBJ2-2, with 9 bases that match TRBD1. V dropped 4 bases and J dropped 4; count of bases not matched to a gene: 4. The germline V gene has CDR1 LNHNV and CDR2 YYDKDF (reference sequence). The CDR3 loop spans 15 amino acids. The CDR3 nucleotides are TGTGCCACCAGCATACAGGGGGCGGGCACCGGGGAGCTGTTTTTT. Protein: CATSIQGAGTGELFF. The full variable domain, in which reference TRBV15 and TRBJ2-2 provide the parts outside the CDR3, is DAMVIQNPRYQVTQFGKPVTLSCSQTLNHNVMYWYQQKSSQAPKLLFHYYDKDFNNEADTPDNFQSRRPNTSFCFLDIRSPGLGDTAMYLCATSIQGAGTGELFFGEGSRLTVL.

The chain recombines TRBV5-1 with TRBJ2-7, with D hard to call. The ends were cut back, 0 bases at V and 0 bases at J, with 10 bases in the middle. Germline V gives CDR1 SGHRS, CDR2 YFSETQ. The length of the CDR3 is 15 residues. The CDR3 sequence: CASSLGAADSYEQYF. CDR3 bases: TGCGCCAGCAGCTTGGGGGCAGCAGACTCCTACGAGCAGTACTTC.

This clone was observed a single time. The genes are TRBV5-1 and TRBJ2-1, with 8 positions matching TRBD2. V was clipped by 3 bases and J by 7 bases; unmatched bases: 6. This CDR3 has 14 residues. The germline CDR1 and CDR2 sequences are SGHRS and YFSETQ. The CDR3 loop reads CASSSVAGNNEQFF. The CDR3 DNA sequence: TGCGCCAGCAGCTCGGTAGCGGGGAATAATGAGCAGTTCTTC.

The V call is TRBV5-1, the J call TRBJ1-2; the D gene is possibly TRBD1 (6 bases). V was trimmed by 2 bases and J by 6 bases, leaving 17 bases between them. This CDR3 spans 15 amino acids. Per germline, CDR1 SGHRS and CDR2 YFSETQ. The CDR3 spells CASSFMGARLNGYTF. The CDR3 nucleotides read TGCGCCAGCAGCTTCATGGGGGCGAGACTCAATGGCTACACCTTC.

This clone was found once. DNA of the CDR3: TGCGCCAGCAGCGTCTCGGGACAGGGGTTCTACGAGCAGTACTTC. This codes for CASSVSGQGFYEQYF. The V gene is TRBV4-1, the J gene TRBJ2-7; 10 nucleotides agree with TRBD1. The J segment lost 3 bases and the V segment lost 5 bases, leaving 7 bases of the junction unmatched. This CDR3 comprises 15 residues. Germline CDR1 reads MGHRA; CDR2 reads YSYEKL.

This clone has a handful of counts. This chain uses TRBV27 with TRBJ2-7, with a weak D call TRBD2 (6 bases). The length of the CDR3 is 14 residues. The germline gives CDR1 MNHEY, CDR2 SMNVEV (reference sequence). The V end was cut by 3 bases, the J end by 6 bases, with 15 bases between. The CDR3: CASSLVDFGGEQYF. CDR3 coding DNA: TGTGCCAGCAGTTTGGTGGACTTCGGGGGCGAGCAGTACTTC.

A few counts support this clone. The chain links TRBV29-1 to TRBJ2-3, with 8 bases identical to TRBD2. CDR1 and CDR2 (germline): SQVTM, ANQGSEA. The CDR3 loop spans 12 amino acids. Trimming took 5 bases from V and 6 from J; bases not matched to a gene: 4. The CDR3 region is CSVQRESDTQYF. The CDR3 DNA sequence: TGCAGCGTTCAGCGGGAGTCGGATACGCAGTATTTT.

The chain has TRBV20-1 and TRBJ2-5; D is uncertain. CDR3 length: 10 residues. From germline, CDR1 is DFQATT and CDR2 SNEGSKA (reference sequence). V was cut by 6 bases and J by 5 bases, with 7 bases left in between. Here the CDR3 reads CSASGETQYF. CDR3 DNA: TGCAGTGCCAGTGGGGAGACCCAGTACTTC.

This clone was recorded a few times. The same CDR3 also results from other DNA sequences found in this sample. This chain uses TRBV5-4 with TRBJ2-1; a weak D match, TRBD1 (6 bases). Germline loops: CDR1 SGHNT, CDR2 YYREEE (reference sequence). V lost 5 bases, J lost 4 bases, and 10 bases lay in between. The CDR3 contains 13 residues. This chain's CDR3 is CASSYGQYNEQFF. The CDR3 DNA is TGTGCCAGCAGTTACGGACAGTACAATGAGCAGTTCTTC.

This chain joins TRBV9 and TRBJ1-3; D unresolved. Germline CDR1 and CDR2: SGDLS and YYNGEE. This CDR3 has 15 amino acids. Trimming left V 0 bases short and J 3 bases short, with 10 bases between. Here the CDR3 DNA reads TGTGCCAGCAGCGTAGAATCAGCGGGTGGAAACACCATATATTTT. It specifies CASSVESAGGNTIYF. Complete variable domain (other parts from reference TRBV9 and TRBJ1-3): DSGVTQTPKHLITATGQRVTLRCSPRSGDLSVYWYQQSLDQGLQFLIQYYNGEERAKGNILERFSAQQFPDLHSELNLSSLELGDSALYFCASSVESAGGNTIYFGEGSWLTVV.

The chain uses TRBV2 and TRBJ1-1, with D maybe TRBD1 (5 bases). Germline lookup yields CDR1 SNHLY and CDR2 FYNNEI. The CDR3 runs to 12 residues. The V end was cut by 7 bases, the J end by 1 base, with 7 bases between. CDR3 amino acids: CASNTGNTEAFF. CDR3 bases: TGTGCCAGCAACACAGGGAACACTGAAGCTTTCTTT.

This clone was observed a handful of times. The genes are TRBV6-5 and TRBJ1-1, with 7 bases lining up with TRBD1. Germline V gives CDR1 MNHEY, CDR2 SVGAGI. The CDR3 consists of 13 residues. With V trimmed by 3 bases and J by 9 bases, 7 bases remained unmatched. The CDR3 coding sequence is TGTGCCAGCAGTTATCCTCAGGGGGTGAAAGCTTTCTTT. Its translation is CASSYPQGVKAFF.

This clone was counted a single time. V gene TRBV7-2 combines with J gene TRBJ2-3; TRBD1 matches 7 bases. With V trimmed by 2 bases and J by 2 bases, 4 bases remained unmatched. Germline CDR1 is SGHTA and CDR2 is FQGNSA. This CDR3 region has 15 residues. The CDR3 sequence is CASSLRQGVTDTQYF. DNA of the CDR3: TGTGCCAGCAGCTTACGACAGGGAGTCACAGATACGCAGTATTTT.

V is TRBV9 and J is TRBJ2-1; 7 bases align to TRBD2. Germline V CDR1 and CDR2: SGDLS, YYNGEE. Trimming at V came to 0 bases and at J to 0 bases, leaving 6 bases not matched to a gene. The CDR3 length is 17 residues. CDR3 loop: CASSVAGGGSSYNEQFF. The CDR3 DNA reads TGTGCCAGCAGCGTAGCTGGGGGGGGAAGCTCCTACAATGAGCAGTTCTTC.

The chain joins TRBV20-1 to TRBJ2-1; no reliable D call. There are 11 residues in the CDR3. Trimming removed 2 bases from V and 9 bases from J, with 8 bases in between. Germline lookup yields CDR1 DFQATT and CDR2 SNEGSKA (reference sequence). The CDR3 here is CSARLPVEQFF. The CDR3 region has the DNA TGCAGTGCTAGATTGCCGGTTGAGCAGTTCTTC.